This is a list of T cell receptor beta chains from one sample in a study of PD-1 blockade in mismatch repair-deficient tumors. Measured with immunoSEQ multiplex PCR; TCRdb has only the in-frame clones, and not every one. Among 38,000 or so clones listed, about 88% were seen once. This material consisted of peripheral blood, taken approximately 1.5 years after starting pembrolizumab. These receptors all come from an adult with mismatch repair-deficient cancer. Both conserved end residues are part of each CDR3.

cdr3_length | v_call | cdr3_aa
13 | TRBV5-4 | CASSLVRGETQYF
15 | TRBV7-2 | CASSLTTSGSYEQYF
13 | TRBV5-4 | CASSVNRVEGYTF
11 | TRBV27 | CASSAGPDQYF
14 | TRBV7-9 | CASSREPSTDTQYF
11 | TRBV11-3 | CASSSSWVAFF
14 | TRBV7-2 | CASSGQGPGTEAFF
18 | TRBV27 | CASSLPPGRGSARNEQFF
14 | TRBV18 | CASSRDRLTDTQYF
16 | TRBV5-4 | CASSLKDQGDEYEQYF
11 | TRBV7-9 | CAVAGDREQFF
14 | TRBV27 | CASSLAGPYNEQFF
14 | TRBV11-3 | CASSLVGLAETQYF
16 | TRBV19 | CATYLGQHSGANVLTF
15 | TRBV27 | CASSMKRTSNYEQYF
16 | TRBV9 | CASSVGTGTKDQPQHF
16 | TRBV6-1 | CASSDPDGTGPYEQYF
14 | TRBV19 | CASTPDSSYNEQFF
14 | TRBV30 | CAFLIFGLREKLFF
20 | TRBV7-3 | CASSPRRAKAAGTVDNEQFF
13 | TRBV19 | CASSLGQSYEQYF
12 | TRBV19 | CASSTYTGELFF
12 | TRBV30 | CAWSEWEDEQYF
13 | TRBV5-4 | CASSLDRGYEQYF
16 | TRBV5-1 | CASSWTGTGASYEQYF